This TCR beta chain was sequenced for a study of T cell responses to AZD1222 COVID-19 vaccine. Sequencing was performed with immunoSEQ multiplex PCR; in TCRdb, only in-frame clones are kept and a portion is missing. The table shows about 85,000 clones, with roughly 85% occurring only once. Points from the study as a whole: Only a handful of people who got AZD1222 tested seropositive at baseline.

Analyses pooled second doses at about 4 or about 12 weeks. The CDR3 runs 13 residues. Germline CDR1 and CDR2: SGDLS and YYNGEE. With 0 bases removed from V and 12 bases from J, the gap between germline ends came to 13 bases. Comment on this clone: The antigen is undetermined.

The clonotype comes from an adult who received the AZD1222 COVID-19 vaccine. Sequenced here: peripheral blood, sampled 28 days after the second AZD1222 dose. The chain carries TRBV9 and TRBJ2-1, with a tentative D call TRBD2 (5 bases). The CDR3, as DNA: TGTGCCAGCAGCGTAGTCCCTACTAGTGTGCAGTTCTTC. Its translation: CASSVVPTSVQFF.